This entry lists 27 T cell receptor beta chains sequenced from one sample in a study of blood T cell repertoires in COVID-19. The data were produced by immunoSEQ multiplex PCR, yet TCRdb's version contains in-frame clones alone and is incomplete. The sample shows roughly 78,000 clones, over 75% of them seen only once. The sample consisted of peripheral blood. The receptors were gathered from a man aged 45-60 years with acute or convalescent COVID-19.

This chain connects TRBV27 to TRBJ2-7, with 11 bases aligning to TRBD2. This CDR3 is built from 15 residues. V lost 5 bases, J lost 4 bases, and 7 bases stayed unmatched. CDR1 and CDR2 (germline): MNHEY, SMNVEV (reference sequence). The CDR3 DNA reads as TGTGCCAGCAGTCAAGATAGCGGGGGGGGATACGAGCAGTACTTC. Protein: CASSQDSGGGYEQYF.

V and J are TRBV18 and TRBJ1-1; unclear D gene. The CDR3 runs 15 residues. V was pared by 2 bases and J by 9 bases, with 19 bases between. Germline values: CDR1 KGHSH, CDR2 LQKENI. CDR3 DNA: TGTGCCAGCTCACCATCCCCCATCGAGGGCTCCAAAGCTTTCTTT. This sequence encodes CASSPSPIEGSKAFF. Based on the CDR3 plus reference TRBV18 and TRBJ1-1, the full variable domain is NAGVMQNPRHLVRRRGQEARLRCSPMKGHSHVYWYRQLPEEGLKFMVYLQKENIIDESGMPKERFSAEFPKEGPSILRIQQVVRGDSAAYFCASSPSPIEGSKAFFGQGTRLTVV.

CDR3 sequence (DNA): TGTGCCAGCAGCCCCGGACAACGCTCTGGAAACACCATATATTTT. It is translated as CASSPGQRSGNTIYF. The chain recombines TRBV5-4 with TRBJ1-3, with a possible D match to TRBD1 (5 bases). V lost 4 bases to trimming and J lost 0 bases, with 11 bases between them. CDR1 is SGHNT and CDR2 is YYREEE in the germline V gene (reference sequence). The CDR3 is 15 residues long.

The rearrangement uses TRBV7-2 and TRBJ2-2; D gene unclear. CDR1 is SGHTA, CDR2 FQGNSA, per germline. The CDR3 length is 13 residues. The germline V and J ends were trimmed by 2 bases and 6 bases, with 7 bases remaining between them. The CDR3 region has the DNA TGTGCCAGCAGCTTACTGCAGGCCGGGGAGCTGTTTTTT. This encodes CASSLLQAGELFF.

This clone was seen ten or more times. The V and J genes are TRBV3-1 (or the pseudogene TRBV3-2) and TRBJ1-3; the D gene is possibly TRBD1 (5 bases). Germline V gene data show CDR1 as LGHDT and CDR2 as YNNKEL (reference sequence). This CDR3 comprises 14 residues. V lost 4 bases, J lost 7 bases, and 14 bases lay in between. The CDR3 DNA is TGTGCCAGCAGCCGATCCGAGGGGAGGAACACCATATATTTT. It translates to CASSRSEGRNTIYF.

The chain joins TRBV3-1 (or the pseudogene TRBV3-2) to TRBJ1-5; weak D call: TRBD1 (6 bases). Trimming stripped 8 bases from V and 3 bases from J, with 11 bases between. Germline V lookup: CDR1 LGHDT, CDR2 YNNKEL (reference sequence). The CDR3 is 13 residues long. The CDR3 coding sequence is TGTGCCAGCGCAGGGACACCCAATCAGCCCCAGCATTTT. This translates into CASAGTPNQPQHF.

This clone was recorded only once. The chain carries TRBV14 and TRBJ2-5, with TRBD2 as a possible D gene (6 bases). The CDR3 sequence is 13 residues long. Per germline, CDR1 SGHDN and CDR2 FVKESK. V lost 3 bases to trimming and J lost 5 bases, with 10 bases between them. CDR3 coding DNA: TGTGCCAGCAGCCAGTGGGCGGGGGAGACCCAGTACTTC. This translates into CASSQWAGETQYF.

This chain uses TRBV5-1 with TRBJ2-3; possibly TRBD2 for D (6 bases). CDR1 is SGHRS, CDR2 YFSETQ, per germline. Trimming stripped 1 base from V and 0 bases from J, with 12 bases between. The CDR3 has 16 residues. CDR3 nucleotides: TGCGCCAGCAGCTTGAACGGGGGAACAAGCACAGATACGCAGTATTTT. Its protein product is CASSLNGGTSTDTQYF.

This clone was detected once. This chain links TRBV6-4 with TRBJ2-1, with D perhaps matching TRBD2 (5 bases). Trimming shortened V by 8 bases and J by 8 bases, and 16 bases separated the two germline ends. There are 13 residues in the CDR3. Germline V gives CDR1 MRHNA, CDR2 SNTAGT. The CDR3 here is CASRRDWSDEQFF. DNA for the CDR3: TGTGCCAGCCGTCGGGATTGGAGCGATGAGCAGTTCTTC.

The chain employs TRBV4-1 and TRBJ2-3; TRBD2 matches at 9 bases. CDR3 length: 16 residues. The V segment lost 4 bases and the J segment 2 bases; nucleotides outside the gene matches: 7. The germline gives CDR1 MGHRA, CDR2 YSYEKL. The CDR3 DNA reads TGCGCCAGCAGCCGGGTAGCGGGGGCCCCCACAGATACGCAGTATTTT. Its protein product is CASSRVAGAPTDTQYF.

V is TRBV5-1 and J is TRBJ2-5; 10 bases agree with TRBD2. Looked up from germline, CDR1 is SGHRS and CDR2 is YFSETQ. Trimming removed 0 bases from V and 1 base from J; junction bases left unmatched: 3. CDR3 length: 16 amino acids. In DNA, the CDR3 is TGCGCCAGCAGCTTGGTTTTAGCGGGGGGCCAAGAGACCCAGTACTTC. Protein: CASSLVLAGGQETQYF.

CDR3: CASGAGGTGETQYF. CDR3 in DNA: TGTGCCAGCGGGGCGGGGGGCACTGGAGAGACCCAGTACTTC. This chain uses TRBV13 with TRBJ2-5, with 8 bases aligning to TRBD2. V shed 8 bases and J 4 bases; nucleotides not matched to a gene: 9. CDR1 and CDR2 from the germline V gene are PRHDT and FYEKMQ (reference sequence). The CDR3 extends over 14 amino acids.

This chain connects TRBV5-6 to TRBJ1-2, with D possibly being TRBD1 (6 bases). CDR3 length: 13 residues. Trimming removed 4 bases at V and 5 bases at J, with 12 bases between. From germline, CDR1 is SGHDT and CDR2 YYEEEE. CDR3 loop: CASSQWTDYGYTF. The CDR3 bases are TGTGCCAGCAGCCAATGGACAGATTATGGCTACACCTTC.

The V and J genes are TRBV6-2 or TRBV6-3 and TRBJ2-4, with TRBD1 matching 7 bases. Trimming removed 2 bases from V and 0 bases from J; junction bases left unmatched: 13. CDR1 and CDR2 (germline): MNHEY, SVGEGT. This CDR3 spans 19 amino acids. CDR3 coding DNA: TGTGCCAGCAGTTACGCCGGGACAGCGACCCTTAGAGCCAAAAACATTCAGTACTTC. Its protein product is CASSYAGTATLRAKNIQYF.

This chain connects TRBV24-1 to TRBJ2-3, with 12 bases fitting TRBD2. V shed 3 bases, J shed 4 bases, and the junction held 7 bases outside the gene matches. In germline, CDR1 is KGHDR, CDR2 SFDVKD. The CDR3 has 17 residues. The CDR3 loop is CATSDISSGGDADTQYF. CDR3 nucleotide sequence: TGTGCCACCAGTGATATATCTAGCGGGGGGGACGCAGATACGCAGTATTTT.

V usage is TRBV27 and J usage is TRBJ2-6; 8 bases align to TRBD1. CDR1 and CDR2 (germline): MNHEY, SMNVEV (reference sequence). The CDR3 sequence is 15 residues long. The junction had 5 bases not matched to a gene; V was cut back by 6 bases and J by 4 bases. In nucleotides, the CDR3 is TGTGCCAGCAGAGTCAGGGGGCCCGGGGCCAACGTCCTGACTTTC. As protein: CASRVRGPGANVLTF.

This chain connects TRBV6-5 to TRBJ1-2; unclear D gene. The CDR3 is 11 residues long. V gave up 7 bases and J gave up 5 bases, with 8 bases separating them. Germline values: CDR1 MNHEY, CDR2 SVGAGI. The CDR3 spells CASTGGYGYTF. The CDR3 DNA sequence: TGTGCCAGCACCGGCGGGTATGGCTACACCTTC.

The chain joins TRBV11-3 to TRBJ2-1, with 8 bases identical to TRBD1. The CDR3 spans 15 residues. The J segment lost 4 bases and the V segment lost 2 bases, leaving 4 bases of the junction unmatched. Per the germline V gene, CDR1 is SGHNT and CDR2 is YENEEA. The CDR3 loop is CASSLRQGFYNEQFF. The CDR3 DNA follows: TGTGCCAGCAGCTTACGACAGGGGTTTTACAATGAGCAGTTCTTC.

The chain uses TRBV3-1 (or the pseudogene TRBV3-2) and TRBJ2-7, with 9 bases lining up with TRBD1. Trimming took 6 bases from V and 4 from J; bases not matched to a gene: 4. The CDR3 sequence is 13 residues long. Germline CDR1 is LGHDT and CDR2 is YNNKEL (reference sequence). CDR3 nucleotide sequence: TGTGCCAGCAGTTACAGGGGGCAATACGAGCAGTACTTC. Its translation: CASSYRGQYEQYF.

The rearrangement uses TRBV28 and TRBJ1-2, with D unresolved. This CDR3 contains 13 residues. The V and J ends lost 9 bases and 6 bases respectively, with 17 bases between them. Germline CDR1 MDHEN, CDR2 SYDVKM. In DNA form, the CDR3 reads TGTGCCAGTACGAAGCGCAACGCTGATGGCTACACCTTC. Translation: CASTKRNADGYTF.

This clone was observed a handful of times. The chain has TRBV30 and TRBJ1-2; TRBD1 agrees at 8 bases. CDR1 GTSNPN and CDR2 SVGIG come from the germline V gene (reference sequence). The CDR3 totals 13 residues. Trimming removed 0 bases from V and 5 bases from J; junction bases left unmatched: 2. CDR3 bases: TGTGCCTGGAGTGTAGGACAGGGATATGGCTACACCTTC. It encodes CAWSVGQGYGYTF. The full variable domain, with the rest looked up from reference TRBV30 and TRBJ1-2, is SQTIHQWPATLVQPVGSPLSLECTVEGTSNPNLYWYRQAAGRGLQLLFYSVGIGQISSEVPQNLSASRPQDRQFILSSKKLLLSDSGFYLCAWSVGQGYGYTFGSGTRLTVV.

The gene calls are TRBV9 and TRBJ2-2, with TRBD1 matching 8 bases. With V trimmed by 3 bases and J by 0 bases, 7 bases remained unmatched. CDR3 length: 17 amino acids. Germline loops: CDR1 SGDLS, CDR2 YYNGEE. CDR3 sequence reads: CASSGGTGTTNTGELFF. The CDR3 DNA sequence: TGTGCCAGCAGCGGAGGGACAGGAACTACGAACACCGGGGAGCTGTTTTTT.

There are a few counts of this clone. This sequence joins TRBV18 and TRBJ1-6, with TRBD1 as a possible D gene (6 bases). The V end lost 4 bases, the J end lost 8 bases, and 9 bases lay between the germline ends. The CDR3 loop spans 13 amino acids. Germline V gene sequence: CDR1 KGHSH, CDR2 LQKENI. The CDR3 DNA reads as TGTGCCAGCTCACTACACAGGGATTCACCCCTCCACTTT. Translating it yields CASSLHRDSPLHF.

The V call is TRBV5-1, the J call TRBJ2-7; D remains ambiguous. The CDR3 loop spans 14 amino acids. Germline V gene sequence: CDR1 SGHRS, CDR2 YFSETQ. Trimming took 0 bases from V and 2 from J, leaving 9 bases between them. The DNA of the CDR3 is TGCGCCAGCAGCTTGGCTGAGGCGGCCTACGAGCAGTACTTC. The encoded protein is CASSLAEAAYEQYF.

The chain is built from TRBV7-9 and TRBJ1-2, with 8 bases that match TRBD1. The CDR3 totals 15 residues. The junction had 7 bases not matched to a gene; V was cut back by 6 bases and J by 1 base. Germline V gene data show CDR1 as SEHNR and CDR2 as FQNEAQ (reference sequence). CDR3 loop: CASSFTGQDNYGYTF. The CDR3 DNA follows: TGTGCCAGCAGTTTTACGGGACAGGATAACTATGGCTACACCTTC.

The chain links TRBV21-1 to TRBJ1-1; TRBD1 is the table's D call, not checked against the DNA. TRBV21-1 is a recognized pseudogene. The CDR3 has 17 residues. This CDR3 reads CASSKEPDRASNTEAFF. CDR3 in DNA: TGTGCCAGCAGCAAAGAACCGGACAGGGCCTCGAACACTGAAGCTTTCTTT.

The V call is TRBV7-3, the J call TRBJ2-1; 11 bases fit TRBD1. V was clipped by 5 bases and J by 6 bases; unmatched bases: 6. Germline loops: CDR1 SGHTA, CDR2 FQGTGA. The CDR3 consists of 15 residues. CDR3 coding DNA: TGTGCCAGCAGCCAGGGACAGGGGGTCAGCAATGAGCAGTTCTTC. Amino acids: CASSQGQGVSNEQFF.